A single sample is the source of the 10 T cell receptor beta chains below, sequenced in a study of CD8 T cells in Susac syndrome. RNA amounts of 0.5 to 1 ug underwent reverse transcription with random hexamers. TCRdb ran MiXCR on the immunoSEQ multiplex PCR reads and lists one entry per CDR3 protein. The top ten hold roughly 0.1% of the sample, which has 230,000 or so distinct CDR3 sequences, around 96% seen once. What was sequenced was CD4+ T cells from PBMCs. The receptors come from a human donor with multiple sclerosis.

The chain recombines TRBV5-1 with TRBJ2-7; TRBD2 might be the D (6 bases). CDR1 and CDR2 from the germline V gene are SGHRS and YFSETQ. The CDR3 is 14 amino acids. Trimming removed 4 bases at V and 5 bases at J, with 16 bases between. CDR3 sequence: CASSAGLGNDEQYF. The DNA for the CDR3 is TGCGCCAGCAGCGCGGGACTGGGGAACGACGAGCAGTACTTC. The variable domain in full, completed from reference TRBV5-1 and TRBJ2-7, reads KAGVTQTPRYLIKTRGQQVTLSCSPISGHRSVSWYQQTPGQGLQFLFEYFSETQRNKGNFPGRFSGRQFSNSRSEMNVSTLELGDSALYLCASSAGLGNDEQYFGPGTRLTVT.

The chain couples TRBV12-3 or TRBV12-4 to TRBJ1-5; 7 nucleotides match TRBD1. The CDR3 sequence is 14 residues long. The trim removed 7 bases at V and 4 bases at J, leaving 7 bases unmatched. In DNA form, the CDR3 reads TGTGCCAGCATCCAGGGACAGAGTAATCAGCCCCAGCATTTT. Translation gives CASIQGQSNQPQHF.

This chain uses TRBV29-1 with TRBJ1-1; D possibly corresponds to TRBD1 (6 bases). The CDR3 spans 14 residues. From germline, CDR1 is SQVTM and CDR2 ANQGSEA. V shed 2 bases and J shed 1 base, with 11 bases lying between them. As DNA, the CDR3 is TGCAGCGTTGAAATGGGCAGGGGGAACACTGAAGCTTTCTTT. Encoded protein: CSVEMGRGNTEAFF.

This clonotype was counted between two and nine times. The genes are TRBV6-1 and TRBJ1-1; the D is unclear. The ends were cut back, 5 bases at V and 5 bases at J, with 9 bases in the middle. Germline V lookup: CDR1 MNHNS, CDR2 SASEGT. The CDR3 has 12 amino acids. CDR3 nucleotide sequence: TGTGCCAGCAGTCCTACCGGGACTGAAGCTTTCTTT. Translation gives CASSPTGTEAFF.

This chain connects TRBV20-1 to TRBJ2-5, with 8 positions matching TRBD1. Germline CDR1 and CDR2: DFQATT and SNEGSKA (reference sequence). The trim removed 0 bases at V and 2 bases at J, leaving 8 bases unmatched. The CDR3 is 16 residues long. As DNA, the CDR3 is TGCAGTGCTAGAGATCAAACAGGGGGACCTCAAGAGACCCAGTACTTC. This gives the protein CSARDQTGGPQETQYF.

This chain connects TRBV27 to TRBJ1-1; no definite D call. Per germline, CDR1 MNHEY and CDR2 SMNVEV (reference sequence). V lost 1 base, J lost 4 bases, and 10 bases lay in between. The CDR3 is 14 amino acids. DNA for the CDR3: TGTGCCAGCAGTTTATATGGGGTGGGCACTGAAGCTTTCTTT. This codes for CASSLYGVGTEAFF.

The CDR3 region has the DNA TGTGCCAGCAGCCCAGGACAGGGCTTCTCCTACGAGCAGTACTTC. Translation gives CASSPGQGFSYEQYF. This sequence joins TRBV3-1 and TRBJ2-7; 8 bases fit TRBD1. The CDR3 loop spans 15 amino acids. In germline, CDR1 is LGHDT, CDR2 YNNKEL (reference sequence). V lost 4 bases and J lost 0; bases outside the gene matches: 5.

The rearrangement joins TRBV7-8 to TRBJ2-5, with 10 bases aligning to TRBD2. The CDR3 loop spans 15 amino acids. J was trimmed by 2 bases and V by 5 bases; bases with no gene match: 5. Germline CDR1 reads SGHVS; CDR2 reads FQNEAQ. The CDR3 DNA reads TGTGCCAGCAGCCAGGGACTAGCGAGGCAAGAGACCCAGTACTTC. As protein: CASSQGLARQETQYF. Complete variable domain (other parts from reference TRBV7-8 and TRBJ2-5): GAGVSQSPRYKVAKRGQDVALRCDPISGHVSLFWYQQALGQGPEFLTYFQNEAQLDKSGLPSDRFFAERPEGSVSTLKIQRTQQEDSAVYLCASSQGLARQETQYFGPGTRLLVL.

The chain uses TRBV2 and TRBJ1-4; tentative D call: TRBD1 (5 bases). V was pared by 6 bases and J by 5 bases, with 13 bases between. This CDR3 has 14 amino acids. Germline V gene sequence: CDR1 SNHLY, CDR2 FYNNEI. CDR3: CASRGEAGNEKLFF. In DNA, the CDR3 is TGTGCCAGCAGGGGGGAAGCGGGGAATGAAAAACTGTTTTTT.

CDR3 in amino acids: CASSLGYRQAPGYTF. The CDR3 bases are TGCGCCAGCAGCCTCGGCTATCGACAGGCCCCTGGCTACACCTTC. The chain joins TRBV4-1 to TRBJ1-2; D is possibly TRBD1 (6 bases). CDR1 is MGHRA and CDR2 is YSYEKL in the germline V gene. This CDR3 spans 15 amino acids. The V end lost 4 bases, the J end lost 7 bases, and 19 bases lay between the germline ends.